This T cell receptor (beta chain) derives from a study of T cells in Graves' hyperthyroidism and ophthalmopathy. It was RNA transcripts that yielded the amplified TCR beta CDR3 regions. HTBI primers were used for first-round RT-PCR of the TCR CDR3. TCRdb reprocessed the multiplex PCR reads with MiXCR, giving one entry per CDR3 protein. This repertoire shows about 690,000 distinct CDR3 sequences, 17% found once; its top ten account for 15% to 19%. With 2 bases removed from V and 4 bases from J, the gap between germline ends came to 18 bases. This CDR3 has 17 amino acids. Germline loops: CDR1 ENHRY, CDR2 SYGVKD.

This TCR was recovered from a man aged 50 to 60 with Graves' hyperthyroidism. The sample consisted of blood. This chain uses TRBV10-3 with TRBJ1-5; D uncertain. The CDR3 nucleotides are TGTGCCATCAGTGAGAGGGATGTTAGAGAATTGAATCAGCCCCAGCATTTT. Its translation: CAISERDVRELNQPQHF.